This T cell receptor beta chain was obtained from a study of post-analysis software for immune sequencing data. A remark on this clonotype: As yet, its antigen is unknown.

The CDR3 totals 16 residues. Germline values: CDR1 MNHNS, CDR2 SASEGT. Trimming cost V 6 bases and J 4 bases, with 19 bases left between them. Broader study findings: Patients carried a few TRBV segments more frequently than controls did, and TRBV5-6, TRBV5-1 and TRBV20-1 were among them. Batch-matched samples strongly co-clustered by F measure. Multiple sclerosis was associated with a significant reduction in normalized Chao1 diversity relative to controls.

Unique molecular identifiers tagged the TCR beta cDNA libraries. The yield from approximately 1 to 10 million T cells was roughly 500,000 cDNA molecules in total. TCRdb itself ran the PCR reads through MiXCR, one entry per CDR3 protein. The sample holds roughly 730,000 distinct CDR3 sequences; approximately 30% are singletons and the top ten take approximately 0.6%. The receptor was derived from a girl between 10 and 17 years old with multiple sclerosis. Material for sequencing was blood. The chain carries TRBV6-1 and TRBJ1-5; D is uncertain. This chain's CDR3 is CASRERWVTRNQPQHF. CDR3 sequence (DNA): TGTGCCAGCAGAGAACGGTGGGTCACCAGAAATCAGCCCCAGCATTTT.